In its sample, the clone carrying this TCR beta chain was seen many times. These data belong to a study of early T cells in non-severe SARS-CoV-2 infection. Germline CDR1 SGHTA, CDR2 FQGNSA. This CDR3 contains 16 residues. V was cut by 0 bases and J by 4 bases, with 16 bases left in between. Via MiXCR, TCRdb re-called the 5' RACE reads, giving one row per CDR3 protein. The sample comprises just over 70,000 distinct CDR3 sequences, about an eighth of which are singletons, and 1.3% rests with the top ten. The chain couples TRBV7-2 to TRBJ2-7; TRBD2 is a possible D gene (6 bases). This TCR was sampled from an adult who was a healthcare worker with PCR-confirmed SARS-CoV-2 infection or an uninfected control (not recorded which). Sequencing used whole blood. The DNA for the CDR3 is TGTGCCAGCAGCTTAGCGGGCGCGGGAAGACATTACGAGCAGTACTTC. This sequence encodes CASSLAGAGRHYEQYF.